This TCR beta chain was sequenced for a study of T cells in narcolepsy. Germline V gene sequence: CDR1 LNHDA, CDR2 SQIVND (reference sequence). The CDR3 spans 15 residues. With 2 bases removed from V and 5 bases from J, the gap between germline ends came to 10 bases. On this clone itself: What it binds is not known.

Some clones are missing from TCRdb's copy, which holds only in-frame ones; the method was immunoSEQ multiplex PCR. The sample lists more than 30,000 clones; 70% to 85% were seen once. Whole-study findings and limits: Reportedly, autoreactive clonotypes were serially detected in patients' blood but not controls'. Same-patient CSF and blood CD4+ T cell clonotypes included HCRT-specific and TRIB2-specific autoreactive ones.

The TCR was taken from a human donor with narcolepsy. The V gene is TRBV19, the J gene TRBJ1-6; D is ambiguous. Input material: CD45RA- memory CD4+ T cells from PBMCs. The CDR3 here is CASSIRGMDNSPLHF. The CDR3 nucleotides read TGTGCCAGTAGTATACGAGGGATGGATAATTCACCCCTCCACTTT.